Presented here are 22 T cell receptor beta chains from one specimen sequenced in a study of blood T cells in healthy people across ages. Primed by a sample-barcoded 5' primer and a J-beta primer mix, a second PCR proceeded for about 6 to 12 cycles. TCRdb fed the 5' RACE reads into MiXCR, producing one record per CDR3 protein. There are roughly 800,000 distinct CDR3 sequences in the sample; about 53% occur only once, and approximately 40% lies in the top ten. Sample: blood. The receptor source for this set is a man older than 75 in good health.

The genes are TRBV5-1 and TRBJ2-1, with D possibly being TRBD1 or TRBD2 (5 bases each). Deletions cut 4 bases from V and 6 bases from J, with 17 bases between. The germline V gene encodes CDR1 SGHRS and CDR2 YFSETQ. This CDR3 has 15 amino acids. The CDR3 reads CASSLLVGGTNEQFF. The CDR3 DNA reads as TGCGCCAGCAGCCTACTAGTTGGGGGTACCAATGAGCAGTTCTTC.

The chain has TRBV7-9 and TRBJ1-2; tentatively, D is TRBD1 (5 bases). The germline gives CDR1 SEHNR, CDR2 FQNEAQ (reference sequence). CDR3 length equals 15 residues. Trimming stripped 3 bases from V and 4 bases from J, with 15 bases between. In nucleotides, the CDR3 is TGTGCCAGCAGCTTTACCGGGGCCCGGGGCTATGGCTACACCTTC. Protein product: CASSFTGARGYGYTF.

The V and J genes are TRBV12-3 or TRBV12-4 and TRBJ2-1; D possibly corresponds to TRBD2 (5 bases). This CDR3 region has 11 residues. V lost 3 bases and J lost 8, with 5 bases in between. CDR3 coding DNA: TGTGCCAGCAGTTTTAGCGATGAGCAGTTCTTC. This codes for CASSFSDEQFF.

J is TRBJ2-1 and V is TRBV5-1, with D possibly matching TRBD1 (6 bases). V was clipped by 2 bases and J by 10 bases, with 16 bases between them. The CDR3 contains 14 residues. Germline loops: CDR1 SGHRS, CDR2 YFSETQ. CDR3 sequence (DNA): TGCGCCAGCAGCTTCGTACAGGGCGGCGGAGAGCAGTTCTTC. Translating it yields CASSFVQGGGEQFF.

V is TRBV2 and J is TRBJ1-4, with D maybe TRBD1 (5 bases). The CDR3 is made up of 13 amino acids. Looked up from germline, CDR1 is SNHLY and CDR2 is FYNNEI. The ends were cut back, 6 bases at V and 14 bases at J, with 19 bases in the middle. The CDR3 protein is CASSDRDGCRLFF. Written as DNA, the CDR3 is TGTGCCAGCAGCGACCGGGACGGTTGTCGGCTGTTTTTT.

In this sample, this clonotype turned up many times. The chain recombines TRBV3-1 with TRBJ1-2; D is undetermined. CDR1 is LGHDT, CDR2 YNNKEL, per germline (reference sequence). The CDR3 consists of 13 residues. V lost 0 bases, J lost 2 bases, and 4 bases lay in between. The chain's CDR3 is CASSQEGNYGYTF. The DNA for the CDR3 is TGTGCCAGCAGCCAAGAAGGGAACTATGGCTACACCTTC.

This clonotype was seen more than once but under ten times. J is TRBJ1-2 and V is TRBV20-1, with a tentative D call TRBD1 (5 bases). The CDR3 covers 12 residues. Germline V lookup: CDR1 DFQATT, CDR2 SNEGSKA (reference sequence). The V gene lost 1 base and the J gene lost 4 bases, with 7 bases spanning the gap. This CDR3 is CSARGDGYGYTF. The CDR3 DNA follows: TGCAGTGCTAGAGGGGACGGCTATGGCTACACCTTC.

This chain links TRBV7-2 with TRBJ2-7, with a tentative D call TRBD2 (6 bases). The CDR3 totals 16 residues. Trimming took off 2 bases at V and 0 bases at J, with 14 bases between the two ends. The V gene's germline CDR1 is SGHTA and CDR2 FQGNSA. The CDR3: CASSLSSGTYSYEQYF. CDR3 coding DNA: TGTGCCAGCAGCTTATCATCCGGGACTTACTCCTACGAGCAGTACTTC.

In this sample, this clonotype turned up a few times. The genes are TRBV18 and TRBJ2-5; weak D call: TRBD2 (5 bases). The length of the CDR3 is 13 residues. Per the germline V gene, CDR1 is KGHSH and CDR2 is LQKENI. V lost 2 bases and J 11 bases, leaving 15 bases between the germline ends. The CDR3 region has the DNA TGTGCCAGCTCACCATCGGGAAACAATGAGCAGTACTTC. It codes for CASSPSGNNEQYF.

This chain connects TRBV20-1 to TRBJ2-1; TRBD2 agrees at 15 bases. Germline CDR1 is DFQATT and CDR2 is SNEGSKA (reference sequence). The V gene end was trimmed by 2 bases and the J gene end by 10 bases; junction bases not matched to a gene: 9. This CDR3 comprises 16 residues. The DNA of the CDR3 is TGCAGTGCTAGACATCAGATTGGACTAGCGGGGGGGGAGCAGTTCTTC. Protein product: CSARHQIGLAGGEQFF.

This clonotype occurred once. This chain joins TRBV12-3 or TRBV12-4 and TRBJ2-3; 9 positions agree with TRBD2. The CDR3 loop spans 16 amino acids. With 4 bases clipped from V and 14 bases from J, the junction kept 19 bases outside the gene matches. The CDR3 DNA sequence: TGTGCCAGCAGTTCCCCGCTAGCGGGACAGCACAGATACGCGTATTTT. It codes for CASSSPLAGQHRYAYF.

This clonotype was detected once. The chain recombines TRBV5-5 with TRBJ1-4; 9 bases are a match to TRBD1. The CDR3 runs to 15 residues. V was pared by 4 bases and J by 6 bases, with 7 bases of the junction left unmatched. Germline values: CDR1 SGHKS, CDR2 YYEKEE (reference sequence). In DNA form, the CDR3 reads TGTGCCAGCAGCCCCCCCGGGACAGGGTATGAAAAACTGTTTTTT. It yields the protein CASSPPGTGYEKLFF.

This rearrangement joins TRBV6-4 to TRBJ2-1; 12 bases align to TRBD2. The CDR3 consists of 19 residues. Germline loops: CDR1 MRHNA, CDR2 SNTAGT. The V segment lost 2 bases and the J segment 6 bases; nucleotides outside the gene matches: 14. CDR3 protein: CASSDGGLAGFGRVNEQFF. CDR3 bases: TGTGCCAGCAGTGACGGTGGACTAGCGGGGTTCGGAAGGGTCAATGAGCAGTTCTTC.

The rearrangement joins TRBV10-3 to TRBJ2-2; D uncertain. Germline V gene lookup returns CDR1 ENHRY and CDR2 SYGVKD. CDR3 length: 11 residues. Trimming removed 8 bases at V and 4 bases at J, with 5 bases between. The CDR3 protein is CAILITGELFF. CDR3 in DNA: TGTGCCATCCTCATCACCGGGGAGCTGTTTTTT.

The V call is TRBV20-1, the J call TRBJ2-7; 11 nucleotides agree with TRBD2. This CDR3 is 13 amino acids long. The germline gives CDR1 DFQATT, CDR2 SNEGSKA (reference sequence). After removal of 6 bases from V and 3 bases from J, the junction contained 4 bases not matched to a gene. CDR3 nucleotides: TGCAGTGCCCAGACTAGCGGGAACTACGAGCAGTACTTC. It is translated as CSAQTSGNYEQYF.

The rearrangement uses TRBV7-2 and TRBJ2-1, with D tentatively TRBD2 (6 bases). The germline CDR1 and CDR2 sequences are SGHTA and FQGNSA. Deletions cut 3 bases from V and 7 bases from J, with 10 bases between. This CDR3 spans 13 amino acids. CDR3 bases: TGTGCCAGCAGCTTGTTTGCGGGGAATGAGCAGTTCTTC. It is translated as CASSLFAGNEQFF.

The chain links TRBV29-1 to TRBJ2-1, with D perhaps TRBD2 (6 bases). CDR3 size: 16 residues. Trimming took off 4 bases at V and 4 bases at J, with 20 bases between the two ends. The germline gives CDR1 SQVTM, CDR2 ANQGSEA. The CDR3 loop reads CSVVILASGRYNEQFF. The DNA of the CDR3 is TGCAGCGTTGTGATTTTGGCGTCGGGGAGGTACAATGAGCAGTTCTTC.

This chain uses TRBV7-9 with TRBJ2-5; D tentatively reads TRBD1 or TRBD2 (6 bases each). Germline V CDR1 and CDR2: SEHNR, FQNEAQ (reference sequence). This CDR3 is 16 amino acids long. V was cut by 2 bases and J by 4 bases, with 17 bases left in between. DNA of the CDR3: TGTGCCAGCAGCTTATACTCGGTAGGGGGAGGAGAGACCCAGTACTTC. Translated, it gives CASSLYSVGGGETQYF.

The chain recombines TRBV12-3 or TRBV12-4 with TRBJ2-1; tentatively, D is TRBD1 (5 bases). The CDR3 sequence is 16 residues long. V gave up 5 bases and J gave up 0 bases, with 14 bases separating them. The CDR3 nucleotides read TGTGCCAGCAGTGCCAAGGGGCCCTACTCCTACAATGAGCAGTTCTTC. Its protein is CASSAKGPYSYNEQFF.

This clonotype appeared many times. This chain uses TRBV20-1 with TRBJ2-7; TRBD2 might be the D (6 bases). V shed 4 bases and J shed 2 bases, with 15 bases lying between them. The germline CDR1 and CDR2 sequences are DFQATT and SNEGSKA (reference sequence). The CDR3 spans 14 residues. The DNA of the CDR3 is TGCAGTGCTATCATCGGCGGAGGGACCTACGAGCAGTACTTC. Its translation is CSAIIGGGTYEQYF.

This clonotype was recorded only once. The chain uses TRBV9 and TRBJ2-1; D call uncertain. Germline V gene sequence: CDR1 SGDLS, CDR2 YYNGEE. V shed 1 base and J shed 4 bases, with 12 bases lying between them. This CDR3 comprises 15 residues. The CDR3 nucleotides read TGTGCCAGCAGCGTACATCGGAACCTTTACAATGAGCAGTTCTTC. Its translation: CASSVHRNLYNEQFF. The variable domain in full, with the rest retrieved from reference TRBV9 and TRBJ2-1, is DSGVTQTPKHLITATGQRVTLRCSPRSGDLSVYWYQQSLDQGLQFLIQYYNGEERAKGNILERFSAQQFPDLHSELNLSSLELGDSALYFCASSVHRNLYNEQFFGPGTRLTVL.

The CDR3 DNA follows: TGTGCCAGCAGTTTCCCAAACAGACAGGGAAAGACAGATACGCAGTATTTT. It translates to CASSFPNRQGKTDTQYF. The chain joins TRBV27 to TRBJ2-3; 7 bases map to TRBD1. V dropped 3 bases and J dropped 3; count of bases not matched to a gene: 12. The CDR3 is 17 residues long. Per the germline V gene, CDR1 is MNHEY and CDR2 is SMNVEV (reference sequence).